Sequencing of this T cell receptor beta chain was carried out in a study of blood T cell repertoires in COVID-19. Study details: The United States, Italy and Spain were the sources of the acute and convalescent COVID-19 samples. The analysed material was cDNA or gDNA that came from T cells, B-cell-depleted T cells, or PBMCs.

Methods used by the authors: Nucleated cell counts were estimated from reference gene primer amplification. The data were produced by immunoSEQ multiplex PCR, yet TCRdb's version contains in-frame clones alone and is incomplete. The V and J calls and clone size are taken from that table; D and trimming were inferred from the DNA. The table lists 300,000 to 450,000 clones, roughly nine tenths of them singletons. V lost 6 bases to trimming and J lost 2 bases, with 7 bases between them. The V gene's germline CDR1 is DFQATT and CDR2 SNEGSKA (reference sequence). The CDR3 covers 11 residues. The chain links TRBV20-1 to TRBJ1-2; D is unclear. Sequenced material: peripheral blood. This TCR derives from a woman between 55 and 75 years old with COVID-19, enrolled during active disease. CDR3 loop: CSAARNYGYTF. Written as DNA, the CDR3 is TGCAGTGCGGCCAGAAACTATGGCTACACCTTC.